The 19 T cell receptor beta chains below come from one sample, sequenced in a study of blood T cell repertoires in COVID-19. Data came from immunoSEQ multiplex PCR; TCRdb stores just in-frame clones and leaves some out. The data hold 100,000 to 150,000 clones, with about 84% observed a single time. Sequencing was performed on peripheral blood. The receptors were gathered from a man aged 60 to 75 with acute or convalescent COVID-19.

The sample holds a few counts of this clone. The J gene is TRBJ2-2, the V gene TRBV28; tentatively, D is TRBD1 (6 bases). This CDR3 region has 14 residues. Deletions cut 7 bases from V and 2 bases from J, with 11 bases between. Germline-derived CDR1 and CDR2 are MDHEN and SYDVKM. This CDR3 is CASIQGFNTGELFF. Here the CDR3 DNA reads TGTGCCAGCATCCAGGGGTTCAACACCGGGGAGCTGTTTTTT.

The chain links TRBV7-6 to TRBJ2-5; TRBD1 matches at 9 bases. V was clipped by 4 bases and J by 2 bases; unmatched bases: 5. Germline loops: CDR1 SGHVS, CDR2 FNYEAQ. CDR3 length equals 15 residues. CDR3 in amino acids: CASSSTGGVQETQYF. In nucleotides, the CDR3 is TGTGCCAGCAGCTCAACAGGGGGCGTACAAGAGACCCAGTACTTC.

The CDR3: CASSLSASYEQYF. The CDR3 DNA reads as TGTGCCAGCAGTTTATCAGCTAGCTACGAGCAGTACTTC. This chain links TRBV27 with TRBJ2-7, with D unclear. Trimming removed 0 bases at V and 3 bases at J, with 6 bases between. The CDR3 covers 13 residues. Germline V CDR1 and CDR2: MNHEY, SMNVEV (reference sequence).

The gene calls are TRBV7-2 and TRBJ2-7; TRBD2 aligns across 9 bases. CDR3 size: 12 residues. The ends lost 3 bases at V and 7 bases at J; junction bases unmatched: 1. Germline assignment: CDR1 SGHTA and CDR2 FQGNSA. The CDR3 DNA is TGTGCCAGCAGCTTCGGACTAGCGGAGCAGTACTTC. Residues: CASSFGLAEQYF.

This rearrangement joins TRBV3-1 (or the pseudogene TRBV3-2) to TRBJ1-3; possible D gene TRBD1, 6 bases. Germline CDR1 is LGHDT and CDR2 is YNNKEL (reference sequence). Trimming left V 1 base short and J 4 bases short, with 8 bases between. This CDR3 has 14 residues. The CDR3 region is CASSQGQEGNTIYF. CDR3 sequence (DNA): TGTGCCAGCAGCCAAGGACAGGAGGGAAACACCATATATTTT.

This chain uses TRBV18 with TRBJ2-1, with TRBD2 matching 9 bases. The CDR3 consists of 17 residues. The V gene end was trimmed by 0 bases and the J gene end by 7 bases; junction bases not matched to a gene: 10. Germline V CDR1 and CDR2: KGHSH, LQKENI. In nucleotides, the CDR3 is TGTGCCAGCTCACCACCGGGGAGTAGCGGGAGAAGAAATGAGCAGTTCTTC. Amino acid sequence: CASSPPGSSGRRNEQFF.

This chain joins TRBV5-6 and TRBJ2-7, with D possibly TRBD1 on 5 matching bases. This CDR3 contains 13 residues. Germline lookup yields CDR1 SGHDT and CDR2 YYEEEE. The V end lost 2 bases, the J end lost 4 bases, and 10 bases lay between the germline ends. In DNA form, the CDR3 reads TGTGCCAGCAGCTTCCCCCAGGGTTACGAGCAGTACTTC. It translates to CASSFPQGYEQYF.

J is TRBJ1-2 and V is TRBV6-5; D is possibly TRBD1 (6 bases). V lost 3 bases, J lost 6 bases, and 14 bases lay in between. Germline CDR1 reads MNHEY; CDR2 reads SVGAGI. The CDR3 loop spans 14 amino acids. The DNA for the CDR3 is TGTGCCAGCAGTTATTCCGGGGGGCGGGATGGCTACACCTTC. Translating it yields CASSYSGGRDGYTF.

The DNA for the CDR3 is TGCGCCAGCAGTGGCGAACGGGGAGGAGCTAACTATGGCTACACCTTC. Translated, it gives CASSGERGGANYGYTF. The V gene is TRBV10-2, the J gene TRBJ1-2; D not resolved. The V gene's germline CDR1 is WSHSY and CDR2 SAAADI. V was shortened by 4 bases and J by 0 bases, with 15 bases between the two germline ends. The CDR3 is made up of 16 amino acids.

This clone was found once. V gene TRBV6-9 combines with J gene TRBJ2-7; the D gene is possibly TRBD2 (5 bases). V dropped 4 bases and J dropped 6 bases, with 13 bases sitting between them. Per the germline V gene, CDR1 is MNHGY and CDR2 is SVAAGI. The CDR3 totals 13 residues. CDR3 protein: CASSLTGSGEQYF. The CDR3 DNA is TGTGCCAGCAGTTTGACGGGAAGCGGCGAGCAGTACTTC.

This sequence joins TRBV6-5 and TRBJ2-7; 8 bases are shared with TRBD1. The V segment lost 4 bases and the J segment 2 bases; nucleotides outside the gene matches: 4. The CDR3 is 14 amino acids. CDR1 is MNHEY and CDR2 is SVGAGI in the germline V gene. The CDR3 sequence: CASSLEQGAYEQYF. CDR3 DNA sequence: TGTGCCAGCAGTTTAGAACAGGGGGCCTACGAGCAGTACTTC.

The chain combines TRBV24-1 with TRBJ1-2; 8 positions agree with TRBD1. Germline trimming cut 3 bases from V and 2 bases from J; bases unmatched to any gene: 13. Germline values: CDR1 KGHDR, CDR2 SFDVKD. This CDR3 contains 18 residues. In DNA, the CDR3 is TGTGCCACCAGTGATCCCGAGACCCCAGGGGGCTTGAACTATGGCTACACCTTC. Its translation is CATSDPETPGGLNYGYTF.

The chain combines TRBV6-5 with TRBJ2-7; perhaps TRBD1 as D (5 bases). Trimming removed 6 bases at V and 3 bases at J, with 15 bases between. CDR3 size: 14 residues. CDR1 is MNHEY, CDR2 SVGAGI, per germline. The CDR3 DNA follows: TGTGCCAGCAGCCTCGACAGTCCTGACTACGAGCAGTACTTC. This gives the protein CASSLDSPDYEQYF.

This chain connects TRBV18 to TRBJ1-5; D is uncertain. CDR1 KGHSH and CDR2 LQKENI come from the germline V gene. The CDR3 has 15 amino acids. Trimming cost V 3 bases and J 5 bases, with 14 bases left between them. The chain's CDR3 is CASSPPGSYDQPQHF. The DNA of the CDR3 is TGTGCCAGCTCACCGCCGGGGAGTTATGATCAGCCCCAGCATTTT.

This sequence joins TRBV6-5 and TRBJ1-2; 9 positions match TRBD1. V shed 6 bases, J shed 6 bases, and the junction held 5 bases outside the gene matches. This CDR3 comprises 13 residues. Germline lookup yields CDR1 MNHEY and CDR2 SVGAGI. The CDR3 region has the DNA TGTGCCAGCAGCGTCGGGACAGGGAATGGCTACACCTTC. It translates to CASSVGTGNGYTF.

V is TRBV2 and J is TRBJ1-4; D unclear. The CDR3 totals 18 residues. Trimming took 3 bases from V and 4 from J, leaving 21 bases between them. The germline V gene has CDR1 SNHLY and CDR2 FYNNEI. CDR3 in DNA: TGTGCCAGCAGTGAGGATGGCCAGCGGGCGGTCTTTAATGAAAAACTGTTTTTT. It specifies CASSEDGQRAVFNEKLFF.

This clone is a singleton in its sample. This chain links TRBV10-1 with TRBJ2-7; possible D gene TRBD2, 6 bases. This CDR3 has 15 amino acids. Germline CDR1 WNHNN, CDR2 SYGVQD (reference sequence). The V end lost 6 bases, the J end lost 0 bases, and 15 bases lay between the germline ends. CDR3 in DNA: TGCGCCAGCAGCCGGGGGAGTTCAAGCTCCTACGAGCAGTACTTC. Its protein product is CASSRGSSSSYEQYF.

The chain has TRBV6-2 or TRBV6-3 and TRBJ2-5, with TRBD1 as a possible D gene (5 bases). There are 14 residues in the CDR3. V was clipped by 4 bases and J by 2 bases, with 11 bases between them. CDR1 MNHEY and CDR2 SVGEGT come from the germline V gene. For the CDR3, the DNA is TGTGCCAGCAGTTCCACAGGCCGACAAGAGACCCAGTACTTC. It codes for CASSSTGRQETQYF.

The gene calls are TRBV5-1 and TRBJ2-7; 9 nucleotides align to TRBD2. The CDR3 is made up of 15 amino acids. After removal of 0 bases from V and 4 bases from J, the junction contained 5 bases not matched to a gene. Germline loops: CDR1 SGHRS, CDR2 YFSETQ. The CDR3 DNA sequence: TGCGCCAGCAGCTTGGGTGGCGGGAGGGCTTACGAGCAGTACTTC. It codes for CASSLGGGRAYEQYF.